The next 6 T cell receptor beta chains were all read from a single sample in a study of blood T cells in healthy people across ages (dated by TCRdb to 2014 to 2015). The library was built by means of 5' RACE. A second PCR of about 7 to 12 cycles was run with a J-beta primer mix and a sample-barcoded 5' primer. TCRdb trimmed the raw reads at Q25, called clones with MiXCR and kept productive beta chains. A single entry per CDR3 protein holds the most common genes and DNA from its merged rows. Counted in this sample were 1.8 million or so distinct CDR3 sequences; 35% to 50% of them appeared once. The ten most abundant clones make up roughly 23% of the sample. Material for sequencing was blood. The origin of the receptors is a human donor in good health.

This rearrangement joins TRBV27 to TRBJ2-1; possible D gene TRBD2, 6 bases. Trimming removed 6 bases from V and 8 bases from J, with 17 bases in between. Germline V gives CDR1 MNHEY, CDR2 SMNVEV (reference sequence). The length of the CDR3 is 14 residues. CDR3 sequence (DNA): TGTGCCAGCAGCGGTCAAGATGGGGACTATGAGCAGTTCTTC. The encoded protein is CASSGQDGDYEQFF.

This clonotype came up a few times. The chain uses TRBV29-1 and TRBJ1-4; D call uncertain. The V gene's germline CDR1 is SQVTM and CDR2 ANQGSEA. The germline V and J ends were trimmed by 2 bases and 3 bases, with 10 bases remaining between them. This CDR3 spans 14 amino acids. The CDR3 spells CSVETHGSNEKLFF. CDR3 bases: TGCAGCGTTGAAACACACGGCTCTAATGAAAAACTGTTTTTT.

A word on this clonotype: A much larger clonotype is one base distant, so this may be a read error. The V gene is TRBV28, the J gene TRBJ2-3; no clear D. The V gene's germline CDR1 is MDHEN and CDR2 SYDVKM. Trimming pared 6 bases from V and 2 bases from J, leaving 9 bases between. CDR3 length: 13 residues. CDR3 nucleotide sequence: TGTGCCAGCAGGTTGCAGCCCACAGATACGCAGTATTTT. Translation gives CASRLQPTDTQYF.

V is TRBV4-3 and J is TRBJ1-1; D is unresolved. This CDR3 has 13 residues. The V end lost 4 bases, the J end lost 4 bases, and 10 bases lay between the germline ends. The germline CDR1 and CDR2 sequences are LGHNA and YSLEER. The DNA of the CDR3 is TGCGCCAGCAGCCCGACCTTGTTCACTGAAGCTTTCTTT. Amino acids: CASSPTLFTEAFF.

The J gene is TRBJ1-2, the V gene TRBV15; D is undetermined. Germline CDR1 and CDR2: LNHNV and YYDKDF (reference sequence). Deletions cut 0 bases from V and 8 bases from J, with 19 bases between. The CDR3 totals 16 residues. Written as DNA, the CDR3 is TGTGCCACCAGCAGAGAATACACTTTATCCGTCGGGGGCTACACCTTC. Its translation is CATSREYTLSVGGYTF.

The chain carries TRBV9 and TRBJ1-2; 7 bases fit TRBD1. The CDR3 consists of 16 residues. With 0 bases clipped from V and 7 bases from J, the junction kept 12 bases outside the gene matches. The V gene's germline CDR1 is SGDLS and CDR2 YYNGEE. The CDR3 loop reads CASSVALAQGMGGYTF. The DNA of the CDR3 is TGTGCCAGCAGCGTAGCTTTGGCACAGGGGATGGGTGGCTACACCTTC. Variable domain in full (rest from reference TRBV9 and TRBJ1-2): DSGVTQTPKHLITATGQRVTLRCSPRSGDLSVYWYQQSLDQGLQFLIQYYNGEERAKGNILERFSAQQFPDLHSELNLSSLELGDSALYFCASSVALAQGMGGYTFGSGTRLTVV.